This T cell receptor (beta chain) derives from a study of human T cells and chemical hapten exposure. The time point denotes: pre-sensitization, week 0. Treatment of the sample: therapeutic diphenylcyclopropenone sensitization with weekly scalp DPC. This clonotype turned up a few times. TCRdb re-called the RACE reads with MiXCR, one entry per CDR3 protein. The sample consists of fewer than 350,000 distinct CDR3 sequences, roughly 7.7% of them appearing once. V was pared by 6 bases and J by 2 bases, with 20 bases between. Germline-derived CDR1 and CDR2 are ENHRY and SYGVKD. This CDR3 is 17 amino acids long.

The sequencing here drew on whole blood, taken in connection with sensitization to the hapten diphenylcyclopropenone (DPC). This receptor was identified in a man aged 18 to 30 with alopecia areata. Some clones in this sample may be carry-over from other donors' samples. The chain links TRBV10-3 to TRBJ2-1; the D is unclear. CDR3 DNA sequence: TGTGCCATCAGCCGCGACCCCTTGGCCTCTCCCTACAATGAGCAGTTCTTC. It translates to CAISRDPLASPYNEQFF.